This TCR beta chain was profiled in a study of cytomegalovirus exposure and HLA in healthy donors. Looking at the study overall: The approximately 120 validation repertoires and the approximately 630 first-cohort repertoires shared a platform, a later analysis reported.

Trimming shortened V by 4 bases and J by 10 bases, and 13 bases separated the two germline ends. Per the germline V gene, CDR1 is GTSNPN and CDR2 is SVGIG (reference sequence). The CDR3 runs to 11 residues. The sample holds one count of this clone. The target antigen is unknown. Some clones are missing from TCRdb's copy, which holds only in-frame ones; the method was immunoSEQ multiplex PCR. The top ten hold roughly 1.6% of the sample, which has 75,000 to 90,000 clones, about 96% seen once. Findings and limits, study-wide: The finding came from a later analysis; first-cohort TCR clusters tended to co-occur in the 110 or so validation repertoires. Most TCR sequences were uncommon, yet certain public TCRs appeared in many donors.

This TCR came from a man younger than 35 in good health and CMV-seropositive. Sequenced: PBMCs. The chain recombines TRBV30 with TRBJ1-1; a weak D match, TRBD1 (5 bases). In nucleotides, the CDR3 is TGTGCCTGGACCTCGGGGGGGAGAGCTTTCTTT. Translated: CAWTSGGRAFF.